Listed here are 12 T cell receptor beta chains from one sample, sequenced in a study of blood T cell repertoires in COVID-19. Produced via immunoSEQ multiplex PCR; TCRdb's table is partial and in-frame only. The data contain around 480,000 clones, 88% of them seen just once; the ten biggest clones take up approximately 12%. Material: peripheral blood. All receptors come from a woman aged 50 to 60 with COVID-19, enrolled during active disease.

This sequence joins TRBV5-4 and TRBJ2-1, with TRBD2 matching 8 bases. This CDR3 contains 12 residues. Germline values: CDR1 SGHNT, CDR2 YYREEE (reference sequence). The V and J ends lost 2 bases and 8 bases, in that order; junction bases with no gene match: 0. The CDR3 sequence: CASSFGGDEQFF. The CDR3 bases are TGTGCCAGCAGCTTCGGGGGGGATGAGCAGTTCTTC.

The chain recombines TRBV27 with TRBJ2-7, with D perhaps matching TRBD2 (7 bases). The germline V and J ends were trimmed by 5 bases and 2 bases, with 16 bases remaining between them. CDR1 is MNHEY and CDR2 is SMNVEV in the germline V gene (reference sequence). The CDR3 is 15 amino acids. The CDR3 reads CASSPKWGGPYEQYF. The CDR3 region has the DNA TGTGCCAGCAGTCCCAAGTGGGGGGGCCCCTACGAGCAGTACTTC.

This rearrangement joins TRBV10-3 to TRBJ2-5; maybe TRBD2 (6 bases). Germline V gives CDR1 ENHRY, CDR2 SYGVKD. This CDR3 comprises 13 residues. Trimming stripped 4 bases from V and 3 bases from J, with 9 bases between. The CDR3 sequence is CAISAREEETQYF. The DNA of the CDR3 is TGTGCCATCAGTGCTAGGGAGGAAGAGACCCAGTACTTC.

The V gene is TRBV6-5, the J gene TRBJ2-2, with TRBD1 identical over 7 bases. Trimming took 6 bases from V and 5 from J; bases not matched to a gene: 3. The CDR3 consists of 13 residues. CDR1 and CDR2 (germline): MNHEY, SVGAGI. CDR3 coding DNA: TGTGCCAGCAGGGGGACAGTAACCGGGGAGCTGTTTTTT. This sequence encodes CASRGTVTGELFF.

J is TRBJ2-6 and V is TRBV6-5; 7 bases fit TRBD1. CDR3 length: 15 residues. The germline V gene has CDR1 MNHEY and CDR2 SVGAGI. V shed 7 bases, J shed 0 bases, and the junction held 3 bases outside the gene matches. The CDR3 here is CASTGQRSGANVLTF. In nucleotides, the CDR3 is TGTGCCAGCACGGGACAGCGCTCTGGGGCCAACGTCCTGACTTTC.

The chain combines TRBV28 with TRBJ1-5; 7 positions agree with TRBD1. CDR1 is MDHEN and CDR2 is SYDVKM in the germline V gene. The CDR3 is made up of 16 amino acids. With V trimmed by 1 base and J by 6 bases, 9 bases remained unmatched. As DNA, the CDR3 is TGTGCCAGCAGTTTATTGGGCCAGGGGGAAGGTCAGCCCCAGCATTTT. It specifies CASSLLGQGEGQPQHF.

The chain joins TRBV20-1 to TRBJ2-7, with D possibly TRBD2 on 5 matching bases. The CDR3 runs to 12 residues. The V gene's germline CDR1 is DFQATT and CDR2 SNEGSKA (reference sequence). V was cut by 3 bases and J by 3 bases, with 9 bases left in between. The CDR3 loop reads CSASVGIYEQYF. In nucleotides, the CDR3 is TGCAGTGCTAGTGTCGGGATCTACGAGCAGTACTTC.

This clone was observed a few times. V usage is TRBV29-1 and J usage is TRBJ1-1; D might be TRBD1 (5 bases). With 7 bases removed from V and 3 bases from J, the gap between germline ends came to 15 bases. CDR3 length equals 13 residues. Germline V gene data show CDR1 as SQVTM and CDR2 as ANQGSEA. This CDR3 is CSASTSRDTEAFF. As DNA, the CDR3 is TGCAGCGCTTCCACCAGCAGGGACACTGAAGCTTTCTTT.

J is TRBJ1-2 and V is TRBV15; maybe TRBD1 (6 bases). Trimming removed 0 bases at V and 6 bases at J, with 14 bases between. The germline V gene has CDR1 LNHNV and CDR2 YYDKDF (reference sequence). This CDR3 region has 15 residues. CDR3 in amino acids: CATSRDRTVLNGYTF. As DNA, the CDR3 is TGTGCCACCAGCAGAGATCGGACAGTTCTTAATGGCTACACCTTC. Drawing the rest from reference TRBV15 and TRBJ1-2, the complete variable domain is DAMVIQNPRYQVTQFGKPVTLSCSQTLNHNVMYWYQQKSSQAPKLLFHYYDKDFNNEADTPDNFQSRRPNTSFCFLDIRSPGLGDTAMYLCATSRDRTVLNGYTFGSGTRLTVV.

The chain joins TRBV5-5 to TRBJ2-3, with D possibly TRBD2 on 7 matching bases. This CDR3 is 15 amino acids long. CDR1 is SGHKS, CDR2 YYEKEE, per germline (reference sequence). Trimming stripped 0 bases from V and 6 bases from J, with 14 bases between. The CDR3 nucleotides are TGTGCCAGCAGCTTGGAGGGGGGACTAATCGATACGCAGTATTTT. Its protein is CASSLEGGLIDTQYF.

CDR3 DNA: TGTGCCAGCAGGAGGTACACTGAAGCTTTCTTT. It encodes CASRRYTEAFF. This chain connects TRBV6-5 to TRBJ1-1; the D is unclear. Germline V gene data show CDR1 as MNHEY and CDR2 as SVGAGI. This CDR3 spans 11 amino acids. V lost 6 bases, J lost 3 bases, and 5 bases lay in between.

This chain connects TRBV9 to TRBJ1-1; D perhaps matches TRBD1 (5 bases). The germline V and J ends were trimmed by 0 bases and 6 bases, with 18 bases remaining between them. This CDR3 region has 16 residues. From germline, CDR1 is SGDLS and CDR2 YYNGEE. CDR3 sequence reads: CASSVAPVKGKPEAFF. The CDR3 nucleotides are TGTGCCAGCAGCGTAGCTCCGGTGAAGGGGAAACCTGAAGCTTTCTTT.